Presented here are 16 T cell receptor beta chains from one specimen sequenced in a study of PD-L1 blockade in urothelial cancer. The time point was: peripheral blood 6 weeks after treatment start. Assay: immunoSEQ multiplex PCR; the TCRdb copy retains only in-frame clones and omits some. The sample carries 100,000 to 150,000 clones, around 86% recorded once. The material sequenced was PBMCs, taken around atezolizumab (anti-PD-L1) treatment. Every receptor here comes from a man aged 50-60 years with urothelial cancer.

V gene TRBV15 combines with J gene TRBJ1-1, with a tentative D call TRBD1 (5 bases). V lost 3 bases and J lost 4, with 12 bases in between. The CDR3 is made up of 14 amino acids. The germline CDR1 and CDR2 sequences are LNHNV and YYDKDF (reference sequence). CDR3 protein: CATSRARGSTEAFF. The CDR3 DNA reads as TGTGCCACCAGCAGGGCCCGGGGGTCCACTGAAGCTTTCTTT.

The rearrangement links TRBV15 to TRBJ1-4, with D possibly matching TRBD1 (6 bases). The V gene's germline CDR1 is LNHNV and CDR2 YYDKDF (reference sequence). V dropped 0 bases and J dropped 1 base, with 9 bases sitting between them. The CDR3 runs 16 residues. CDR3 loop: CATSREPDRTNEKLFF. As DNA, the CDR3 is TGTGCCACCAGCAGAGAGCCGGACAGAACTAATGAAAAACTGTTTTTT.

This chain joins TRBV2 and TRBJ2-2, with 10 bases that match TRBD2. Germline lookup yields CDR1 SNHLY and CDR2 FYNNEI. The length of the CDR3 is 14 residues. The V segment lost 7 bases and the J segment 5 bases; nucleotides outside the gene matches: 4. The CDR3 is CASKRTSGTGELFF. The DNA of the CDR3 is TGTGCCAGCAAACGGACTAGCGGAACCGGGGAGCTGTTTTTT. The whole variable domain, filled in from reference TRBV2 and TRBJ2-2, reads EPEVTQTPSHQVTQMGQEVILRCVPISNHLYFYWYRQILGQKVEFLVSFYNNEISEKSEIFDDQFSVERPDGSNFTLKIRSTKLEDSAMYFCASKRTSGTGELFFGEGSRLTVL.

The V and J genes are TRBV30 and TRBJ2-7; maybe TRBD1 (6 bases). With 5 bases removed from V and 3 bases from J, the gap between germline ends came to 8 bases. The CDR3 has 11 amino acids. Germline V gene data show CDR1 as GTSNPN and CDR2 as SVGIG (reference sequence). The CDR3: CAWGQFYEQYF. CDR3 DNA: TGTGCCTGGGGACAGTTCTACGAGCAGTACTTC.

The genes are TRBV14 and TRBJ2-7; TRBD1 matches at 9 bases. This CDR3 has 17 residues. Trimming took 2 bases from V and 5 from J; bases not matched to a gene: 13. Germline V lookup: CDR1 SGHDN, CDR2 FVKESK. The CDR3 DNA is TGTGCCAGCAGCCAACCGGGACAGGGCCGTCGGTTGGACGAGCAGTACTTC. Protein: CASSQPGQGRRLDEQYF.

The chain combines TRBV6-1 with TRBJ2-1, with D hard to call. V was cut by 3 bases and J by 11 bases, with 8 bases left in between. Germline loops: CDR1 MNHNS, CDR2 SASEGT. The length of the CDR3 is 11 residues. The CDR3: CASSDRIKQFF. CDR3 sequence (DNA): TGTGCCAGCAGTGACAGGATCAAGCAGTTCTTC.

The V and J genes are TRBV4-2 and TRBJ1-5; D not certain. V was cut by 1 base and J by 7 bases, with 17 bases left in between. This CDR3 spans 16 amino acids. Germline lookup yields CDR1 LGHNA and CDR2 YNFKEQ. In DNA form, the CDR3 reads TGTGCCAGCAGCCAAGTGCTATCCCGAGGCGGGCAGCCCCAGCATTTT. Residues: CASSQVLSRGGQPQHF.

The gene calls are TRBV2 and TRBJ1-1; possibly TRBD1 for D (5 bases). The length of the CDR3 is 15 residues. V lost 7 bases and J lost 1, with 16 bases in between. From germline, CDR1 is SNHLY and CDR2 FYNNEI. CDR3 in DNA: TGTGCCAGCAAAGGGCGGGACGGGCCGAACACTGAAGCTTTCTTT. Its protein product is CASKGRDGPNTEAFF.

This clone was detected only a few times. This chain joins TRBV5-4 and TRBJ1-6; D unresolved. CDR3 length equals 12 residues. Germline lookup yields CDR1 SGHNT and CDR2 YYREEE (reference sequence). Deletions cut 3 bases from V and 13 bases from J, with 11 bases between. The CDR3 protein is CASSSEEAPLHF. CDR3 nucleotides: TGTGCCAGCAGCTCTGAGGAGGCGCCCCTCCACTTT.

This rearrangement joins TRBV7-3 to TRBJ2-3; no clear D. Germline V gene lookup returns CDR1 SGHTA and CDR2 FQGTGA. The CDR3 sequence is 14 residues long. V lost 0 bases and J 3 bases, leaving 7 bases between the germline ends. The CDR3 nucleotides are TGTGCCAGCAGCTTAACGGGCCTAACAGATACGCAGTATTTT. Translated: CASSLTGLTDTQYF.

V is TRBV28 and J is TRBJ2-1; 7 nucleotides line up with TRBD2. The CDR3 length is 13 residues. CDR1 and CDR2 (germline): MDHEN, SYDVKM. V dropped 6 bases and J dropped 5; count of bases not matched to a gene: 4. The CDR3 bases are TGTGCCAGCAGATCTAGCGGAAACAATGAGCAGTTCTTC. Translation: CASRSSGNNEQFF.

This chain links TRBV18 with TRBJ2-7; possible D gene TRBD2, 7 bases. CDR1 and CDR2 from the germline V gene are KGHSH and LQKENI. V was pared by 4 bases and J by 4 bases, with 17 bases between. The CDR3 runs to 15 residues. The CDR3 protein is CASSQAGEGRYEQYF. The CDR3 bases are TGTGCCAGCTCACAAGCAGGGGAGGGGAGATACGAGCAGTACTTC. The full variable domain, completed using reference TRBV18 and TRBJ2-7, is NAGVMQNPRHLVRRRGQEARLRCSPMKGHSHVYWYRQLPEEGLKFMVYLQKENIIDESGMPKERFSAEFPKEGPSILRIQQVVRGDSAAYFCASSQAGEGRYEQYFGPGTRLTVT.

V gene TRBV18 combines with J gene TRBJ2-3; 7 bases agree with TRBD1. V was clipped by 5 bases and J by 0 bases; unmatched bases: 5. The CDR3 totals 15 residues. Germline loops: CDR1 KGHSH, CDR2 LQKENI. The CDR3 sequence is CASSERQGSTDTQYF. As DNA, the CDR3 is TGTGCCAGCTCAGAACGACAGGGAAGCACAGATACGCAGTATTTT.

V gene TRBV4-2 combines with J gene TRBJ2-4; no definite D call. Germline CDR1 reads LGHNA; CDR2 reads YNFKEQ. The CDR3 extends over 17 amino acids. Trimming removed 3 bases from V and 5 bases from J, with 20 bases in between. As DNA, the CDR3 is TGTGCCAGCAGCCACGACACGGCGTCCGCGCGCCAAAACATTCAGTACTTC. This encodes CASSHDTASARQNIQYF.

V usage is TRBV28 and J usage is TRBJ2-2, with D possibly matching TRBD1 (5 bases). Germline V gene sequence: CDR1 MDHEN, CDR2 SYDVKM. Trimming removed 4 bases at V and 1 base at J, with 10 bases between. There are 15 residues in the CDR3. As DNA, the CDR3 is TGTGCCAGCAGTTCAATGACAGTGAACACCGGGGAGCTGTTTTTT. As protein: CASSSMTVNTGELFF. Using reference TRBV28 and TRBJ2-2 for the parts outside the CDR3, the full variable domain is DVKVTQSSRYLVKRTGEKVFLECVQDMDHENMFWYRQDPGLGLRLIYFSYDVKMKEKGDIPEGYSVSREKKERFSLILESASTNQTSMYLCASSSMTVNTGELFFGEGSRLTVL.

The chain uses TRBV9 and TRBJ2-3; 7 bases are shared with TRBD1. Germline CDR1 reads SGDLS; CDR2 reads YYNGEE. Trimming at V came to 7 bases and at J to 3 bases, leaving 14 bases not matched to a gene. The CDR3 runs 16 residues. CDR3 nucleotides: TGTGCCAGCGCCCCCCCGACAGGGTATGAGACAGATACGCAGTATTTT. This gives the protein CASAPPTGYETDTQYF.